This T cell receptor (beta chain) was observed in a study of shared clonotypes between healthy human individuals. For the study at large: The cohort had two women and a few men, ages 18 to 49. Per donor, three plates held CD4 naive cells, three held CD4 memory, two held CD8 naive and one held CD8 memory.

CD4+ cells yielded CD45RA+ naive and CD45RA-negative memory subsets. Here immunoSEQ multiplex PCR was the method, and the copy in TCRdb shows in-frame clones only, minus some. Among about 2.4 million clones listed, under 95% were seen once. CDR1 is KGHSH, CDR2 LQKENI, per germline. The CDR3 covers 12 residues. The V end lost 5 bases, the J end lost 11 bases, and 16 bases lay between the germline ends. This TCR was sampled from a man between 18 and 35 years old in good health. Some clones in this sample may be carry-over from other donors' samples. Input material: naive CD4+ T cells from PBMCs. The subset is: CD45RA+ positively selected. The chain is built from TRBV18 and TRBJ2-7, with D hard to call. CDR3 residues: CASSSAGLEKYF. The CDR3, as DNA: TGTGCCAGCTCATCTGCTGGTCTAGAGAAGTACTTC.